The 27 T cell receptor beta chains below all came from one sample that was sequenced in a study of blood T cell repertoires in COVID-19. The data were produced by immunoSEQ multiplex PCR, yet TCRdb's version contains in-frame clones alone and is incomplete. The data show 140,000 or so clones, 84% seen once. The sequenced sample consisted of peripheral blood. The receptor source for this set is a young man with COVID-19, enrolled during active disease.

V is TRBV28 and J is TRBJ1-1; D unclear. The ends were cut back, 7 bases at V and 4 bases at J, with 16 bases in the middle. Germline-derived CDR1 and CDR2 are MDHEN and SYDVKM. The CDR3 has 14 residues. CDR3 region: CASISLRGGTEAFF. CDR3 sequence (DNA): TGTGCCAGCATCTCCCTGCGAGGTGGCACTGAAGCTTTCTTT.

Many counts were recorded for this clone. The J gene is TRBJ2-7, the V gene TRBV19, with a weak D call TRBD2 (5 bases). V lost 1 base and J lost 3, with 34 bases in between. The CDR3 covers 22 residues. Per the germline V gene, CDR1 is LNHDA and CDR2 is SQIVND (reference sequence). CDR3 residues: CASSIAPLLVESRSSEFYEQYF. In nucleotides, the CDR3 is TGTGCCAGTAGTATAGCCCCCCTGCTTGTCGAATCAAGGAGTAGCGAATTCTACGAGCAGTACTTC.

J is TRBJ2-1 and V is TRBV3-1 (or the pseudogene TRBV3-2), with no clear D. Germline-derived CDR1 and CDR2 are LGHDT and YNNKEL (reference sequence). The V and J ends lost 0 bases and 9 bases respectively, with 9 bases between them. The CDR3 consists of 13 residues. The CDR3 DNA reads as TGTGCCAGCAGCCAAGATTGGCGAGGTGAGCAGTTCTTC. It codes for CASSQDWRGEQFF.

This clone occurred once. V is TRBV10-3 and J is TRBJ1-1; no reliable D call. The germline V and J ends were trimmed by 8 bases and 5 bases, with 21 bases remaining between them. The length of the CDR3 is 15 residues. The germline gives CDR1 ENHRY, CDR2 SYGVKD. The CDR3 sequence: CAIAAEEGRRTEAFF. CDR3 DNA: TGTGCCATCGCAGCAGAAGAGGGTCGGAGAACTGAAGCTTTCTTT.

V is TRBV27 and J is TRBJ1-1, with D possibly TRBD1 on 6 matching bases. There are 13 residues in the CDR3. Germline V gene sequence: CDR1 MNHEY, CDR2 SMNVEV (reference sequence). Trimming shortened V by 8 bases and J by 4 bases, and 14 bases separated the two germline ends. CDR3 DNA sequence: TGTGCCAGCTGCAACAGGGTGGGCACTGAAGCTTTCTTT. It specifies CASCNRVGTEAFF.

The V and J genes are TRBV27 and TRBJ2-7; a weak D match, TRBD2 (5 bases). This CDR3 region has 14 residues. CDR1 and CDR2 (germline): MNHEY, SMNVEV (reference sequence). V lost 2 bases to trimming and J lost 4 bases, with 12 bases between them. DNA of the CDR3: TGTGCCAGCAGTTTACGGGATCAAGCTTACGAGCAGTACTTC. Its protein product is CASSLRDQAYEQYF.

This chain uses TRBV9 with TRBJ2-3; D is ambiguous. V dropped 1 base and J dropped 2 bases, with 8 bases sitting between them. This CDR3 is 14 amino acids long. Germline V CDR1 and CDR2: SGDLS, YYNGEE. Here the CDR3 reads CASSVTVTTDTQYF. In nucleotides, the CDR3 is TGTGCCAGCAGCGTAACTGTAACCACAGATACGCAGTATTTT.

This clone was seen a single time. CDR3 sequence reads: CASSSNRDRGTDTQYF. The CDR3 coding sequence is TGTGCCAGCAGCTCAAACCGGGACAGGGGAACAGATACGCAGTATTTT. V and J are TRBV5-4 and TRBJ2-3, with 10 bases that match TRBD1. Germline CDR1 and CDR2: SGHNT and YYREEE (reference sequence). The CDR3 runs 16 residues. V lost 3 bases and J lost 3; bases outside the gene matches: 7. Full variable domain (missing parts from reference TRBV5-4 and TRBJ2-3): ETGVTQSPTHLIKTRGQQVTLRCSSQSGHNTVSWYQQALGQGPQFIFQYYREEENGRGNFPPRFSGLQFPNYSSELNVNALELDDSALYLCASSSNRDRGTDTQYFGPGTRLTVL.

The chain carries TRBV3-1 (or the pseudogene TRBV3-2) and TRBJ2-7, with a tentative D call TRBD2 (6 bases). V dropped 4 bases and J dropped 7 bases, with 8 bases sitting between them. The CDR3 is 11 amino acids. From germline, CDR1 is LGHDT and CDR2 YNNKEL (reference sequence). The DNA for the CDR3 is TGTGCCAGCAGCCTAGGGAGGGAGCAGTACTTC. It encodes CASSLGREQYF.

V is TRBV19 and J is TRBJ1-5; D is unresolved. CDR3 length: 16 amino acids. The V end lost 5 bases, the J end lost 1 base, and 15 bases lay between the germline ends. Germline CDR1 is LNHDA and CDR2 is SQIVND (reference sequence). CDR3 in amino acids: CASSLRTGSSNQPQHF. CDR3 DNA: TGTGCCAGTAGTTTAAGGACTGGGAGCAGCAATCAGCCCCAGCATTTT.

This clone was seen more than once but under ten times. The chain employs TRBV6-2 or TRBV6-3 and TRBJ2-2; 7 bases map to TRBD2. The CDR3 covers 16 residues. V lost 1 base, J lost 4 bases, and 6 bases stayed unmatched. Germline V gene sequence: CDR1 MNHEY, CDR2 SVGEGT. CDR3 sequence (DNA): TGTGCCAGCAGTTACTTAACTAGCGTGGGCACCGGGGAGCTGTTTTTT. It encodes CASSYLTSVGTGELFF.

There are a few counts of this clone. The chain has TRBV2 and TRBJ2-3; 10 positions agree with TRBD2. Germline V gene lookup returns CDR1 SNHLY and CDR2 FYNNEI. With V trimmed by 5 bases and J by 4 bases, 6 bases remained unmatched. CDR3 length equals 15 residues. CDR3 bases: TGTGCCAGCAGTCCCGCTAGCGGGAGATCAGATACGCAGTATTTT. Its translation is CASSPASGRSDTQYF. Full variable domain (remainder filled in from reference TRBV2 and TRBJ2-3): EPEVTQTPSHQVTQMGQEVILRCVPISNHLYFYWYRQILGQKVEFLVSFYNNEISEKSEIFDDQFSVERPDGSNFTLKIRSTKLEDSAMYFCASSPASGRSDTQYFGPGTRLTVL.

The rearrangement links TRBV5-1 to TRBJ1-4; possibly TRBD1 for D (6 bases). The germline V gene encodes CDR1 SGHRS and CDR2 YFSETQ. V lost 4 bases and J 7 bases, leaving 14 bases between the germline ends. The length of the CDR3 is 14 residues. The chain's CDR3 is CASSTTGSGEKLFF. CDR3 sequence (DNA): TGCGCCAGCAGCACCACAGGGTCGGGTGAAAAACTGTTTTTT.

V usage is TRBV2 and J usage is TRBJ2-2; 12 bases are a match to TRBD2. This CDR3 spans 18 amino acids. CDR1 is SNHLY, CDR2 FYNNEI, per germline. After removal of 0 bases from V and 7 bases from J, the junction contained 9 bases not matched to a gene. CDR3 sequence: CASSEALPRGLAGGELFF. CDR3 DNA: TGTGCCAGCAGTGAAGCGCTTCCAAGGGGACTAGCGGGCGGGGAGCTGTTTTTT.

The CDR3, as DNA: TGTGCCAGCAGCGCGACTAGCGGGAGCCCCTACGAGCAGTACTTC. Its protein product is CASSATSGSPYEQYF. J is TRBJ2-7 and V is TRBV9; 12 bases are a match to TRBD2. Germline CDR1 SGDLS, CDR2 YYNGEE. The CDR3 loop spans 15 amino acids. V lost 3 bases to trimming and J lost 2 bases; unmatched junction nucleotides: 3.

CDR3 nucleotides: TGTGCCAGCCTTGGACAGGGGAAGTACGAGCAGTACTTC. Protein product: CASLGQGKYEQYF. The chain couples TRBV6-5 to TRBJ2-7, with 9 bases aligning to TRBD1. The junction had 6 bases not matched to a gene; V was cut back by 8 bases and J by 4 bases. In germline, CDR1 is MNHEY, CDR2 SVGAGI. This CDR3 contains 13 residues.

This clone was found a few times. V and J are TRBV9 and TRBJ2-2; the D gene is possibly TRBD2 (6 bases). CDR1 is SGDLS, CDR2 YYNGEE, per germline. The CDR3 loop spans 12 amino acids. Trimming stripped 7 bases from V and 6 bases from J, with 10 bases between. The CDR3 DNA reads as TGTGCCAGCCGTACGGGGGCCGGGGAGCTGTTTTTT. Translated: CASRTGAGELFF.

The chain is built from TRBV5-8 and TRBJ2-5, with no clear D. This CDR3 is 17 amino acids long. Germline lookup yields CDR1 SGHTS and CDR2 YDEGEE. Trimming took 5 bases from V and 0 from J, leaving 20 bases between them. CDR3 residues: CASRPVEVSFHQETQYF. The CDR3 DNA reads TGTGCCAGCAGACCCGTCGAAGTAAGCTTCCACCAAGAGACCCAGTACTTC.

The V gene is TRBV24-1, the J gene TRBJ2-5; 7 nucleotides agree with TRBD2. This CDR3 is built from 15 residues. V shed 7 bases and J 5 bases; nucleotides not matched to a gene: 12. Germline V lookup: CDR1 KGHDR, CDR2 SFDVKD. This chain's CDR3 is CATSEVSGGGETQYF. Written as DNA, the CDR3 is TGTGCCACCAGCGAGGTATCGGGAGGAGGGGAGACCCAGTACTTC.

The chain combines TRBV5-1 with TRBJ2-7; D is perhaps TRBD1 (6 bases). The germline V gene encodes CDR1 SGHRS and CDR2 YFSETQ. The CDR3 loop spans 15 amino acids. Trimming pared 0 bases from V and 2 bases from J, leaving 12 bases between. The CDR3 region is CASSLGTGLTYEQYF. CDR3 bases: TGCGCCAGCAGCTTGGGAACAGGGTTGACCTACGAGCAGTACTTC.

The V and J genes are TRBV6-5 and TRBJ2-7; 8 bases match TRBD1. The junction had 5 bases not matched to a gene; V was cut back by 6 bases and J by 4 bases. Looked up from germline, CDR1 is MNHEY and CDR2 is SVGAGI. This CDR3 is 13 amino acids long. The CDR3 bases are TGTGCCAGCAGCCAAACAGGGGGATACGAGCAGTACTTC. This encodes CASSQTGGYEQYF.

This clone was seen a single time. This sequence joins TRBV3-1 (or the pseudogene TRBV3-2) and TRBJ2-3; TRBD2 matches at 10 bases. V lost 6 bases, J lost 8 bases, and 8 bases stayed unmatched. This CDR3 contains 14 residues. Per the germline V gene, CDR1 is LGHDT and CDR2 is YNNKEL (reference sequence). CDR3 DNA sequence: TGTGCCAGCAGACCTAGCGGGAGTTGGGGTACGCAGTATTTT. It is translated as CASRPSGSWGTQYF.

This chain connects TRBV2 to TRBJ1-2; D possibly corresponds to TRBD1 (6 bases). Germline CDR1 reads SNHLY; CDR2 reads FYNNEI. The CDR3 spans 14 residues. V was trimmed by 7 bases and J by 4 bases, leaving 16 bases between them. The DNA of the CDR3 is TGTGCCAGCAAAGGGGAAAGGGGGACCTATGGCTACACCTTC. Protein sequence: CASKGERGTYGYTF.

The V call is TRBV6-6, the J call TRBJ1-6, with D maybe TRBD1 (5 bases). This CDR3 spans 14 amino acids. The V end was cut by 7 bases, the J end by 8 bases, with 15 bases between. Germline loops: CDR1 MNHNY, CDR2 SVGAGI (reference sequence). In DNA form, the CDR3 reads TGTGCCAGCACCCGGACATCTGGTGATTCACCCCTCCACTTT. Translating gives CASTRTSGDSPLHF.

This clone was seen a few times. V gene TRBV19 combines with J gene TRBJ1-5; a possible D gene is TRBD1 (6 bases). Trimming pared 6 bases from V and 0 bases from J, leaving 21 bases between. The CDR3 is 18 amino acids. Germline values: CDR1 LNHDA, CDR2 SQIVND (reference sequence). The CDR3 region has the DNA TGTGCCAGTAGCTTCTACCCCAGAGGGGGTAATAGCAATCAGCCCCAGCATTTT. This encodes CASSFYPRGGNSNQPQHF.

The rearrangement joins TRBV5-1 to TRBJ1-2; perhaps TRBD1 as D (5 bases). Germline lookup yields CDR1 SGHRS and CDR2 YFSETQ. The CDR3 has 12 residues. V shed 0 bases and J shed 8 bases, with 8 bases lying between them. This CDR3 is CASSLAREGYTF. CDR3 in DNA: TGCGCCAGCAGCTTGGCCAGGGAAGGCTACACCTTC.

CDR3 residues: CASSQEVAVGGSSYEQYF. The CDR3 DNA reads as TGCGCCAGCAGCCAAGAGGTTGCGGTGGGCGGGAGCTCCTACGAGCAGTACTTC. The chain combines TRBV4-1 with TRBJ2-7, with 7 bases lining up with TRBD2. The germline gives CDR1 MGHRA, CDR2 YSYEKL. This CDR3 has 18 amino acids. V shed 0 bases, J shed 0 bases, and the junction held 11 bases outside the gene matches.